The present entry profiles one T cell receptor beta chain with its context. The data were obtained in a study of blood T cell repertoires in COVID-19. Study at large: The origin of the acute and convalescent COVID-19 samples was the United States, Italy and Spain. Nucleic acid was either cDNA or gDNA, and it came from T cells, B-cell-depleted T cells, or PBMCs.

The length of the CDR3 is 14 residues. V lost 3 bases and J lost 8, with 16 bases in between. The germline V gene has CDR1 LNHDA and CDR2 SQIVND (reference sequence). Authors' data handling: Counts of nucleated cells, estimated from reference gene primer amplification, were obtained. Sequencing used immunoSEQ multiplex PCR; TCRdb keeps in-frame clones, though not all of them. V, J and clone size are taken as reported in that table, and D and trimming were inferred from the DNA itself. The sample shows 100,000 or so clones, about 80% of them seen only once. Sequences were obtained from peripheral blood. The receptor was isolated from a woman between 65 and 79 years old with acute or convalescent COVID-19. This chain joins TRBV19 and TRBJ1-2; possible D gene TRBD1, 5 bases. In nucleotides, the CDR3 is TGTGCCAGTAGTATTCTCGGGCAGGGTGACGGCTACACCTTC. Amino acid sequence: CASSILGQGDGYTF.